This passage covers 16 T cell receptor beta chains from one sample sequenced in a study of Ad26.COV2.S vaccination and SARS-CoV-2 variants. Treatment in this sample: 19 received Ad26.COV2.S at low or high dose, single or two shots; roughly 5 received placebo; per-sample allocation not given. Day 63 following the first vaccine or placebo injection was when the samples were taken. The table came from immunoSEQ multiplex PCR; TCRdb's copy has only in-frame clones and leaves some out. This sample has approximately 280,000 clones, with about 87% found just once. Here the sequenced sample was peripheral blood, taken in a trial of Ad26.COV2.S vaccine versus placebo. Receptor source: a person between 18 and 59 years old who received the Ad26.COV2.S COVID-19 vaccine or a placebo.

This sequence joins TRBV6-1 and TRBJ1-1; possible D gene TRBD1, 5 bases. The CDR3 covers 15 residues. The germline V and J ends were trimmed by 3 bases and 0 bases, with 11 bases remaining between them. Germline CDR1 and CDR2: MNHNS and SASEGT. CDR3 nucleotide sequence: TGTGCCAGCAGTGAGCGGGGGACGGTGAACACTGAAGCTTTCTTT. Its protein product is CASSERGTVNTEAFF.

The genes are TRBV7-2 and TRBJ2-7; D is perhaps TRBD2 (6 bases). CDR1 and CDR2 from the germline V gene are SGHTA and FQGNSA. The CDR3 has 15 residues. V was pared by 0 bases and J by 0 bases, with 9 bases between. CDR3: CASSLAGLASYEQYF. The CDR3 DNA is TGTGCCAGCAGCTTAGCGGGACTTGCCTCCTACGAGCAGTACTTC.

In DNA form, the CDR3 reads TGTGCCTGGAGGCGGACAGGGGCCACAGATACGCAGTATTTT. This encodes CAWRRTGATDTQYF. This chain uses TRBV30 with TRBJ2-3; 9 positions match TRBD1. The germline CDR1 and CDR2 sequences are GTSNPN and SVGIG (reference sequence). Trimming at V came to 3 bases and at J to 2 bases, leaving 3 bases not matched to a gene. The CDR3 spans 14 residues.

This chain uses TRBV6-1 with TRBJ1-2; 8 bases align to TRBD1. The germline CDR1 and CDR2 sequences are MNHNS and SASEGT. CDR3 size: 16 residues. J lost 0 bases, V lost 3 bases, and 6 bases had no gene match. CDR3 DNA sequence: TGTGCCAGCAGTGACCCGGGACAGGACTCTAACTATGGCTACACCTTC. Its protein is CASSDPGQDSNYGYTF.

The rearrangement uses TRBV19 and TRBJ1-2, with D possibly being TRBD1 (6 bases). V was pared by 7 bases and J by 5 bases, with 20 bases between. The CDR3 has 15 amino acids. Germline CDR1 and CDR2: LNHDA and SQIVND (reference sequence). The chain's CDR3 is CASIQQGSLRYGYTF. As DNA, the CDR3 is TGTGCCAGTATCCAACAGGGTTCCCTCCGTTATGGCTACACCTTC. Full variable domain (missing parts from reference TRBV19 and TRBJ1-2): DGGITQSPKYLFRKEGQNVTLSCEQNLNHDAMYWYRQDPGQGLRLIYYSQIVNDFQKGDIAEGYSVSREKKESFPLTVTSAQKNPTAFYLCASIQQGSLRYGYTFGSGTRLTVV.

The V gene is TRBV3-1 (or the pseudogene TRBV3-2), the J gene TRBJ1-1; tentative D call: TRBD1 (5 bases). The V end was cut by 5 bases, the J end by 10 bases, with 17 bases between. The CDR3 has 13 amino acids. Germline V gene sequence: CDR1 LGHDT, CDR2 YNNKEL (reference sequence). The CDR3 here is CASSDARDRGAFF. In DNA, the CDR3 is TGTGCCAGCAGCGACGCCCGGGACCGTGGAGCTTTCTTT.

A single count supports this clone. This chain links TRBV24-1 with TRBJ1-6; 7 bases line up with TRBD1. This CDR3 contains 18 residues. Per the germline V gene, CDR1 is KGHDR and CDR2 is SFDVKD. The ends lost 4 bases at V and 10 bases at J; junction bases unmatched: 18. The CDR3 sequence is CATSEMKLQGRVGSPLHF. The CDR3 bases are TGTGCCACCAGTGAGATGAAACTACAGGGGAGGGTTGGATCACCCCTCCACTTT.

The chain combines TRBV15 with TRBJ2-1; 8 bases agree with TRBD2. J lost 2 bases, V lost 0 bases, and 9 bases had no gene match. CDR1 and CDR2 (germline): LNHNV, YYDKDF (reference sequence). There are 18 residues in the CDR3. As DNA, the CDR3 is TGTGCCACCAGCAGAGATTTTTTAGCGGGGCTCGCCTACAATGAGCAGTTCTTC. Amino acids: CATSRDFLAGLAYNEQFF.

The genes are TRBV6-5 and TRBJ2-7; D call uncertain. V lost 4 bases and J 4 bases, leaving 14 bases between the germline ends. The CDR3 consists of 14 residues. The germline CDR1 and CDR2 sequences are MNHEY and SVGAGI. CDR3 amino acids: CASSSILSGYEQYF. DNA for the CDR3: TGTGCCAGCAGTTCCATCCTATCAGGATACGAGCAGTACTTC.

This chain connects TRBV7-9 to TRBJ2-3, with no clear D. Germline values: CDR1 SEHNR, CDR2 FQNEAQ (reference sequence). There are 14 residues in the CDR3. Trimming left V 2 bases short and J 5 bases short, with 11 bases between. Written as DNA, the CDR3 is TGTGCCAGCAGCTTATCGATCTTGAAAGATACGCAGTATTTT. Its protein is CASSLSILKDTQYF.

The chain has TRBV3-1 (or the pseudogene TRBV3-2) and TRBJ2-3; TRBD2 matches 9 bases. Trimming took 1 base from V and 4 from J; bases not matched to a gene: 9. The V gene's germline CDR1 is LGHDT and CDR2 YNNKEL (reference sequence). This CDR3 is 17 amino acids long. This CDR3 is CASSQGYAGGPSDTQYF. CDR3 in DNA: TGTGCCAGCAGCCAAGGTTACGCGGGAGGGCCCTCAGATACGCAGTATTTT.

V gene TRBV18 combines with J gene TRBJ2-6, with D perhaps being TRBD1 or TRBD2 (6 bases each). CDR1 and CDR2 from the germline V gene are KGHSH and LQKENI. The CDR3 spans 18 residues. V was pared by 0 bases and J by 3 bases, with 15 bases between. CDR3 amino acids: CASSPPVGGWYGANVLTF. The CDR3 DNA is TGTGCCAGCTCACCACCGGTGGGGGGCTGGTATGGGGCCAACGTCCTGACTTTC. Looking up the rest from reference TRBV18 and TRBJ2-6 gives the full variable domain: NAGVMQNPRHLVRRRGQEARLRCSPMKGHSHVYWYRQLPEEGLKFMVYLQKENIIDESGMPKERFSAEFPKEGPSILRIQQVVRGDSAAYFCASSPPVGGWYGANVLTFGAGSRLTVL.

V gene TRBV10-2 combines with J gene TRBJ1-2, with TRBD1 matching over 10 bases. J lost 6 bases, V lost 1 base, and 5 bases had no gene match. The CDR3 runs 15 residues. From germline, CDR1 is WSHSY and CDR2 SAAADI. DNA of the CDR3: TGCGCCAGCAGTGAGTGGACAGGGGGATCGGATGGCTACACCTTC. Amino acids: CASSEWTGGSDGYTF.

This clone was found a few times. The chain carries TRBV7-2 and TRBJ1-2, with unresolved D. V shed 6 bases and J shed 0 bases, with 14 bases lying between them. This CDR3 has 15 amino acids. Germline V CDR1 and CDR2: SGHTA, FQGNSA. CDR3 DNA sequence: TGTGCCAGCAGACTATTCCCGGTACCTAACTATGGCTACACCTTC. Its protein product is CASRLFPVPNYGYTF.

This clone was counted only a few times. The chain employs TRBV4-1 and TRBJ1-5; the D is unclear. There are 13 residues in the CDR3. Trimming took 4 bases from V and 7 from J, leaving 11 bases between them. CDR1 is MGHRA, CDR2 YSYEKL, per germline. The CDR3 loop reads CASSPGVDQPQHF. Here the CDR3 DNA reads TGCGCCAGCAGCCCAGGCGTGGACCAGCCCCAGCATTTT.

This chain connects TRBV10-3 to TRBJ2-7; 10 bases are shared with TRBD1. The ends lost 9 bases at V and 7 bases at J; junction bases unmatched: 6. CDR1 and CDR2 from the germline V gene are ENHRY and SYGVKD. The CDR3 covers 12 residues. The CDR3 region is CAIGTGVGEQYF. The CDR3 DNA sequence: TGTGCCATAGGGACAGGGGTGGGGGAGCAGTACTTC.